These 15 T cell receptor beta chains were sequenced from one sample in a study of T cells in localized non-small cell lung cancer. This table comes from immunoSEQ multiplex PCR, and its TCRdb copy is limited to in-frame clones, with some not included. The table records fewer than 35,000 clones, 94% of them present only once. The material was peripheral blood, obtained before any cancer treatment. The origin of the receptors is a woman aged 40-69 years with stage I lung adenocarcinoma.

For the CDR3, the DNA is TGTGCCAGCAGCCGGGAGTATGAGCAGTTCTTC. Protein sequence: CASSREYEQFF. V is TRBV5-6 and J is TRBJ2-1, with TRBD2 as a possible D gene (6 bases). Germline V gene sequence: CDR1 SGHDT, CDR2 YYEEEE. Trimming left V 4 bases short and J 8 bases short, with 7 bases between. The CDR3 is made up of 11 amino acids.

V usage is TRBV7-9 and J usage is TRBJ2-7; the match to TRBD1 covers 9 bases. The CDR3 contains 16 residues. The germline V gene has CDR1 SEHNR and CDR2 FQNEAQ (reference sequence). The V segment lost 5 bases and the J segment 2 bases; nucleotides outside the gene matches: 10. This chain's CDR3 is CASSPRTGAYTYEQYF. CDR3 coding DNA: TGTGCCAGCAGCCCCCGGACAGGGGCGTACACCTACGAGCAGTACTTC.

The chain is built from TRBV6-1 and TRBJ1-5; no clear D gene. Germline V CDR1 and CDR2: MNHNS, SASEGT. V was trimmed by 3 bases and J by 5 bases, leaving 8 bases between them. This CDR3 contains 13 residues. The CDR3 bases are TGTGCCAGCAGTGATGGGGAGGATCAGCCCCAGCATTTT. This gives the protein CASSDGEDQPQHF.

The chain recombines TRBV7-2 with TRBJ2-3, with 7 bases identical to TRBD2. J lost 4 bases, V lost 4 bases, and 8 bases had no gene match. CDR3 length: 15 amino acids. Germline values: CDR1 SGHTA, CDR2 FQGNSA. The CDR3, as DNA: TGTGCCAGCAGCTCAGCGGGGCCTGGATCAGATACGCAGTATTTT. The encoded protein is CASSSAGPGSDTQYF.

V and J are TRBV5-1 and TRBJ2-7; no firm D call. V lost 3 bases, J lost 4 bases, and 11 bases lay in between. CDR1 is SGHRS, CDR2 YFSETQ, per germline. The CDR3 runs 13 residues. DNA for the CDR3: TGCGCCAGCAGCTGGTCTGGCAGTTACGAGCAGTACTTC. Protein sequence: CASSWSGSYEQYF.

The chain couples TRBV18 to TRBJ1-4; 7 nucleotides align to TRBD1. The V and J ends lost 5 bases and 0 bases, in that order; junction bases with no gene match: 18. Looked up from germline, CDR1 is KGHSH and CDR2 is LQKENI. This CDR3 contains 20 residues. CDR3 bases: TGTGCCAGCTCAACTTTTGCTGACAGGGCCCTATACACAACTAATGAAAAACTGTTTTTT. The encoded protein is CASSTFADRALYTTNEKLFF.

The chain joins TRBV18 to TRBJ2-3; 10 nucleotides align to TRBD2. J was trimmed by 4 bases and V by 3 bases; bases with no gene match: 10. The CDR3 runs to 17 residues. Germline values: CDR1 KGHSH, CDR2 LQKENI. Here the CDR3 reads CASSPLGAGGLPDTQYF. CDR3 nucleotide sequence: TGTGCCAGCTCACCTCTCGGAGCGGGGGGGCTCCCAGATACGCAGTATTTT.

The rearrangement uses TRBV7-9 and TRBJ1-1; D uncertain. V was trimmed by 5 bases and J by 5 bases, leaving 3 bases between them. Germline assignment: CDR1 SEHNR and CDR2 FQNEAQ (reference sequence). The CDR3 has 10 amino acids. This chain's CDR3 is CASSGTEAFF. CDR3 DNA: TGTGCCAGCAGCGGGACTGAAGCTTTCTTT.

V and J are TRBV7-3 and TRBJ2-1; 8 bases map to TRBD2. The CDR3 consists of 16 residues. Trimming at V came to 1 base and at J to 6 bases, leaving 8 bases not matched to a gene. Germline CDR1 SGHTA, CDR2 FQGTGA. In DNA form, the CDR3 reads TGTGCCAGCAGCTTAAATCGGCTCGCGGGGGGCAATGAGCAGTTCTTC. Translation: CASSLNRLAGGNEQFF. The complete variable domain, with remaining parts taken from reference TRBV7-3 and TRBJ2-1, reads GAGVSQTPSNKVTEKGKYVELRCDPISGHTALYWYRQSLGQGPEFLIYFQGTGAADDSGLPNDRFFAVRPEGSVSTLKIQRTERGDSAVYLCASSLNRLAGGNEQFFGPGTRLTVL.

The CDR3 spells CASSQSWGSNTEAFF. DNA of the CDR3: TGTGCCAGCAGTCAATCATGGGGAAGTAACACTGAAGCTTTCTTT. V gene TRBV28 combines with J gene TRBJ1-1, with D unresolved. CDR1 is MDHEN, CDR2 SYDVKM, per germline. V was cut by 5 bases and J by 2 bases, with 15 bases left in between. This CDR3 has 15 residues.

The chain employs TRBV5-1 and TRBJ2-5; 7 positions match TRBD2. The CDR3 has 15 amino acids. Germline CDR1 and CDR2: SGHRS and YFSETQ. The V gene end was trimmed by 1 base and the J gene end by 5 bases; junction bases not matched to a gene: 8. CDR3 loop: CASSLLRERRETQYF. The CDR3 coding sequence is TGCGCCAGCAGCTTGTTGCGGGAGAGGAGGGAGACCCAGTACTTC.

The chain is built from TRBV19 and TRBJ1-4; D possibly corresponds to TRBD1 (5 bases). The germline V gene has CDR1 LNHDA and CDR2 SQIVND (reference sequence). With 2 bases removed from V and 2 bases from J, the gap between germline ends came to 12 bases. The CDR3 loop spans 16 amino acids. The CDR3, as DNA: TGTGCCAGTAGTATATATCTCGGGGCGACTAATGAAAAACTGTTTTTT. Translating it yields CASSIYLGATNEKLFF.

The chain recombines TRBV7-8 with TRBJ1-2, with a tentative D call TRBD1 (5 bases). CDR1 SGHVS and CDR2 FQNEAQ come from the germline V gene. The CDR3 loop spans 14 amino acids. V gave up 5 bases and J gave up 4 bases, with 14 bases separating them. In DNA form, the CDR3 reads TGTGCCAGCAGCCCCACCCGGGGGTCCTATGGCTACACCTTC. Protein product: CASSPTRGSYGYTF.

The V gene is TRBV6-5, the J gene TRBJ2-7, with TRBD2 identical over 9 bases. The germline CDR1 and CDR2 sequences are MNHEY and SVGAGI. The CDR3 has 15 amino acids. The J segment lost 2 bases and the V segment lost 6 bases, leaving 8 bases of the junction unmatched. The CDR3, as DNA: TGTGCCAGCAGGACCGGGACTAGCCAGACCTACGAGCAGTACTTC. Translating it yields CASRTGTSQTYEQYF.

This clone was seen a few times. The V call is TRBV7-2, the J call TRBJ2-7, with 12 nucleotides matching TRBD2. V shed 5 bases, J shed 5 bases, and the junction held 4 bases outside the gene matches. This CDR3 comprises 14 residues. Germline V gene lookup returns CDR1 SGHTA and CDR2 FQGNSA. CDR3 amino acids: CASSTTSGSHEQYF. CDR3 sequence (DNA): TGTGCCAGCAGCACGACTAGCGGGAGCCACGAGCAGTACTTC.